This T cell receptor beta chain was sequenced during a study of blood T cell repertoires in COVID-19. This CDR3 is built from 16 residues. The V gene's germline CDR1 is SGHTA and CDR2 FQGNSA. V gave up 5 bases and J gave up 4 bases; unmatched junction bases: 10. Sequencing used immunoSEQ multiplex PCR; TCRdb keeps in-frame clones, though not all of them. The profile covers 200,000 to 250,000 clones, with roughly four fifths appearing a single time and over 6% taken by the ten largest. The chain combines TRBV7-2 with TRBJ2-7; 11 nucleotides agree with TRBD2. The receptor was derived from a woman aged 80 or over with COVID-19, enrolled during active disease. Sequencing input: peripheral blood. CDR3 nucleotide sequence: TGTGCCAGCAGCCTTCTGGGGCTAGCGGGAGGTTACGAGCAGTACTTC. The encoded protein is CASSLLGLAGGYEQYF. The full variable domain, in which reference TRBV7-2 and TRBJ2-7 provide the parts outside the CDR3, is GAGVSQSPSNKVTEKGKDVELRCDPISGHTALYWYRQSLGQGLEFLIYFQGNSAPDKSGLPSDRFSAERTGGSVSTLTIQRTQQEDSAVYLCASSLLGLAGGYEQYFGPGTRLTVT.